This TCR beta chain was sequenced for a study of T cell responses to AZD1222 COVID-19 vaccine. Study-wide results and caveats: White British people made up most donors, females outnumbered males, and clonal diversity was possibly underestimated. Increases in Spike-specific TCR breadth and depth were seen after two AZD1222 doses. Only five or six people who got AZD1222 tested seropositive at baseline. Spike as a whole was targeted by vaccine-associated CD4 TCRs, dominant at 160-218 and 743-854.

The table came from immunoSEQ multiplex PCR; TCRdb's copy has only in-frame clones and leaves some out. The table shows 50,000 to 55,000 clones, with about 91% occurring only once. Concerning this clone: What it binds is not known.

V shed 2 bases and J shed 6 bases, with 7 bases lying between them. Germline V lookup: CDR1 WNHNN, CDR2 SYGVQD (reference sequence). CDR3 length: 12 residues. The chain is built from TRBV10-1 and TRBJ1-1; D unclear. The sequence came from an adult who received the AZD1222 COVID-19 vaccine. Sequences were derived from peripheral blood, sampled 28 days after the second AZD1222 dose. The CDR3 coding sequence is TGCGCCAGCAGTGAGGGAGTGGCTGAAGCTTTCTTT. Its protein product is CASSEGVAEAFF.